This is a list of T cell receptor beta chains from one sample in a study of T cell changes during pregnancy in multiple sclerosis. This table comes from immunoSEQ multiplex PCR, and its TCRdb copy is limited to in-frame clones, with some not included. The sample lists under 80,000 clones, 88% occurring once. Specimen: peripheral blood, collected in the first trimester of pregnancy. These receptors were obtained from a female donor with multiple sclerosis, enrolled in a pregnancy study. The CDR3 runs from the conserved cysteine through the conserved F or W. The D gene is left open where the match is weak. Clone size, where shown, is once, few, many, or a class for clones that have expanded.

V gene	D gene	J gene	clone size	CDR3 DNA	CDR3 protein
TRBV2	NA	TRBJ2-1	NA	TGTGCCAGCAGGTATACTAGCTCTTCGCAGTTCTTC	CASRYTSSSQFF
TRBV7-2	NA	TRBJ2-2	NA	TGTGCCAGCAGCTTAACCGGCGAGGAGACCGGGGAGCTGTTTTTT	CASSLTGEETGELFF
TRBV6-1	NA	TRBJ2-7	NA	TGTGCCAGCAGTGAATTCGGCAACAGGGTCTCCTACGAGCAGTACTTC	CASSEFGNRVSYEQYF
TRBV11-3	NA	TRBJ2-3	NA	TGTGCCAGCAGCTTAGGCGGGAAAAGCACAGATACGCAGTATTTT	CASSLGGKSTDTQYF
TRBV5-4	TRBD1	TRBJ1-1	NA	TGTGCCAGCAGCTTGGCACAGGGGTGGACTGAAGCTTTCTTT	CASSLAQGWTEAFF
TRBV11-2	NA	TRBJ1-1	NA	TGTGCCAGCAGCAGGGATGGGGCCAGATTGAACACTGAAGCTTTCTTT	CASSRDGARLNTEAFF
TRBV7-3	TRBD2	TRBJ2-7	NA	TGTGCCAGCAGCTCCCAGCGGGACTCCTACGAGCAGTACTTC	CASSSQRDSYEQYF
TRBV5-1	TRBD2	TRBJ2-1	once	TGCGCCAGCAGCTTGGGGACTAGCGGGACCAGTGAGCAGTTCTTC	CASSLGTSGTSEQFF
TRBV14	NA	TRBJ2-5	NA	TGTGCCAGCAGCCCCCGACTAGGGGAGTACCAAGAGACCCAGTACTTC	CASSPRLGEYQETQYF
TRBV4-2	NA	TRBJ1-5	NA	TGTGCCAGCAGCCAAGATGAGTGGGGTCGGGGTCAGCCCCAGCATTTT	CASSQDEWGRGQPQHF